Listed below are T cell receptor beta chains from one sample, sequenced in a study of CD8+ T cells in alopecia areata. Here immunoSEQ multiplex PCR was the method, and the copy in TCRdb shows in-frame clones only, minus some. Seen here are about 180,000 clones, around three fifths observed once, and the top ten hold about 14%. The material was CD4+ T cells sorted from blood, obtained at week 0. These receptors were obtained from a human donor with alopecia areata. CDR3s include the opening cysteine and the closing phenylalanine or tryptophan. The D gene is left open where the match is weak. Clone size, where shown, is once, few, many, or a class for clones that have expanded.

size: once
J: TRBJ1-1
D: NA
V: TRBV4-1
CDR3: CASSPDKNTEAFF
DNA: TGCGCCAGCAGCCCCGACAAGAACACTGAAGCTTTCTTT

size: few
J: TRBJ1-2
D: NA
V: TRBV20-1
CDR3: CSAAKGSGYTF
DNA: TGCAGTGCCGCAAAGGGTAGCGGCTACACCTTC

size: NA
J: TRBJ2-7
D: TRBD1
V: TRBV29-1
CDR3: CSVADRGPLYEQYF
DNA: TGCAGCGTTGCCGACAGGGGCCCCCTCTACGAGCAGTACTTC

size: few
J: TRBJ2-7
D: NA
V: TRBV5-1
CDR3: CASSPEGIGSGRSTYEQYF
DNA: TGCGCCAGCAGCCCCGAGGGGATCGGTTCGGGGAGATCAACCTACGAGCAGTACTTC

size: NA
J: TRBJ2-7
D: TRBD1
V: TRBV10-3
CDR3: CAISGQGAYEQYF
DNA: TGTGCCATCAGCGGACAGGGGGCGTACGAGCAGTACTTC

size: NA
J: TRBJ2-6
D: NA
V: TRBV29-1
CDR3: CSVWGGTGANVLTF
DNA: TGCAGCGTTTGGGGGGGCACTGGGGCCAACGTCCTGACTTTC

size: few
J: TRBJ2-7
D: NA
V: TRBV19
CDR3: CASSIDLQGPYYEQYF
DNA: TGTGCCAGTAGTATAGATCTTCAGGGGCCTTACTACGAGCAGTACTTC

size: NA
J: TRBJ1-6
D: TRBD1
V: TRBV29-1
CDR3: CSVKQGADNSPLHF
DNA: TGCAGCGTCAAACAGGGGGCAGATAATTCACCCCTCCACTTT

size: NA
J: TRBJ2-7
D: NA
V: TRBV5-6
CDR3: CASSLADYYEQYF
DNA: TGTGCCAGCAGCTTGGCCGACTACTACGAGCAGTACTTC

size: NA
J: TRBJ1-2
D: TRBD1
V: TRBV6-6
CDR3: CASSYGTGNYGYTF
DNA: TGTGCCAGCAGTTACGGGACAGGGAACTATGGCTACACCTTC